A single sample gave rise to the 20 T cell receptor beta chains below, sequenced in a study of control samples from healthy donors and cancer patients. The data were produced by immunoSEQ multiplex PCR, yet TCRdb's version contains in-frame clones alone and is incomplete. This table holds about 120,000 clones, more than 80% found once. Input material: PBMCs. The origin of the receptors is a woman aged 45-65 years with colorectal cancer.

On this clone itself: This same CDR3 is encoded by further DNA sequences in the sample. This rearrangement joins TRBV24-1 to TRBJ1-2; a possible D gene is TRBD1 (5 bases). The CDR3 sequence is 12 residues long. Deletions cut 4 bases from V and 5 bases from J, with 7 bases between. Germline V lookup: CDR1 KGHDR, CDR2 SFDVKD. The CDR3 protein is CATSEPGYGYTF. For the CDR3, the DNA is TGTGCCACCAGTGAGCCAGGGTATGGCTACACCTTC.

The chain recombines TRBV5-6 with TRBJ1-1; the match to TRBD1 covers 9 bases. V gave up 5 bases and J gave up 7 bases; unmatched junction bases: 9. CDR1 is SGHDT and CDR2 is YYEEEE in the germline V gene. The CDR3 spans 14 residues. The CDR3 DNA reads as TGTGCCAGCAGACGGTTGGACAGGGGCGATGAAGCTTTCTTT. Protein: CASRRLDRGDEAFF.

The chain recombines TRBV30 with TRBJ2-3, with 8 positions matching TRBD2. This CDR3 has 15 amino acids. Germline V gives CDR1 GTSNPN, CDR2 SVGIG (reference sequence). The trim removed 2 bases at V and 6 bases at J, leaving 10 bases unmatched. CDR3 region: CAWSSTGGKGDTQYF. DNA of the CDR3: TGTGCCTGGAGTTCGACGGGGGGGAAGGGGGATACGCAGTATTTT.

The chain links TRBV7-9 to TRBJ1-3, with D possibly TRBD1 on 5 matching bases. In germline, CDR1 is SEHNR, CDR2 FQNEAQ (reference sequence). The CDR3 contains 15 residues. V was cut by 4 bases and J by 6 bases, with 16 bases left in between. The CDR3 nucleotides are TGTGCCAGCAGCTCCCCCGGGACCCGTCTAAACACCATATATTTT. Encoded protein: CASSSPGTRLNTIYF. Together with reference TRBV7-9 and TRBJ1-3, the CDR3 gives the full variable domain: DTGVSQNPRHKITKRGQNVTFRCDPISEHNRLYWYRQTLGQGPEFLTYFQNEAQLEKSRLLSDRFSAERPKGSFSTLEIQRTEQGDSAMYLCASSSPGTRLNTIYFGEGSWLTVV.

This chain links TRBV6-6 with TRBJ1-2, with D perhaps matching TRBD1 (5 bases). The ends were cut back, 2 bases at V and 8 bases at J, with 18 bases in the middle. Germline lookup yields CDR1 MNHNY and CDR2 SVGAGI (reference sequence). The CDR3 covers 15 residues. The DNA of the CDR3 is TGTGCCAGCAGTTACCTCCTCGGGGGGGAGGGCGGCTACACCTTC. Translation: CASSYLLGGEGGYTF.

V and J are TRBV11-2 and TRBJ1-3; D not certain. V lost 5 bases and J lost 5, with 7 bases in between. This CDR3 is 12 amino acids long. Per the germline V gene, CDR1 is SGHAT and CDR2 is FQNNGV. The CDR3 DNA is TGTGCCAGCAGCACCACGCGAAACACCATATATTTT. Amino acid sequence: CASSTTRNTIYF.

This chain uses TRBV5-1 with TRBJ2-5, with TRBD2 identical over 13 bases. CDR1 is SGHRS, CDR2 YFSETQ, per germline. The CDR3 covers 16 residues. V shed 3 bases and J 5 bases; nucleotides not matched to a gene: 7. CDR3 sequence (DNA): TGCGCCAGCAGCTGGACTAGCGGGAGTGGCCAGGAGACCCAGTACTTC. Translated, it gives CASSWTSGSGQETQYF. Filled out from reference TRBV5-1 and TRBJ2-5, the complete variable domain reads KAGVTQTPRYLIKTRGQQVTLSCSPISGHRSVSWYQQTPGQGLQFLFEYFSETQRNKGNFPGRFSGRQFSNSRSEMNVSTLELGDSALYLCASSWTSGSGQETQYFGPGTRLLVL.

The chain uses TRBV10-3 and TRBJ1-1; a possible D gene is TRBD1 (5 bases). Trimming pared 10 bases from V and 1 base from J, leaving 10 bases between. Germline V gene sequence: CDR1 ENHRY, CDR2 SYGVKD. This CDR3 is built from 12 residues. CDR3 residues: CATRQPNTEAFF. The DNA for the CDR3 is TGTGCCACCAGACAGCCGAACACTGAAGCTTTCTTT.

Comments on this clone: The junction does not match germline at one end; this may be a read error. The chain has TRBV6-1 and TRBJ2-5, with a tentative D call TRBD2 (5 bases). The CDR3 covers 15 residues. Germline lookup yields CDR1 MNHNS and CDR2 SASEGT. Written as DNA, the CDR3 is TGTGCCAGCAGAGAAGAGCTCGCATGGGGAGCGACCCAGTACTTC. Amino acid sequence: CASREELAWGATQYF.

The CDR3 region is CASSQGEKSRYGYTF. Written as DNA, the CDR3 is TGTGCCAGCAGCCAGGGTGAAAAAAGTCGGTATGGCTACACCTTC. The chain has TRBV3-1 (or the pseudogene TRBV3-2) and TRBJ1-2; D ambiguous. CDR1 is LGHDT, CDR2 YNNKEL, per germline (reference sequence). V dropped 3 bases and J dropped 5 bases, with 16 bases sitting between them. This CDR3 is 15 amino acids long.

The chain couples TRBV27 to TRBJ2-2; D possibly corresponds to TRBD2 (6 bases). Trimming took 2 bases from V and 0 from J, leaving 10 bases between them. The CDR3 consists of 16 residues. The germline V gene has CDR1 MNHEY and CDR2 SMNVEV (reference sequence). CDR3 in amino acids: CASSLRGTANTGELFF. The CDR3 DNA reads TGTGCCAGCAGTTTACGGGGGACCGCGAACACCGGGGAGCTGTTTTTT.

V is TRBV6-1 and J is TRBJ2-6; weak D call: TRBD1 (5 bases). The germline V and J ends were trimmed by 2 bases and 2 bases, with 16 bases remaining between them. The CDR3 contains 18 residues. The V gene's germline CDR1 is MNHNS and CDR2 SASEGT. CDR3 loop: CASSEWAGPSAGANVLTF. The CDR3 DNA reads as TGTGCCAGCAGTGAATGGGCAGGGCCATCTGCTGGGGCCAACGTCCTGACTTTC.

V usage is TRBV5-1 and J usage is TRBJ2-4; TRBD2 matches 12 bases. The CDR3 consists of 19 residues. The germline V gene encodes CDR1 SGHRS and CDR2 YFSETQ. Losses at the gene ends were 4 bases for V and 1 base for J; bases not matched to a gene: 12. The CDR3 bases are TGCGCCAGCAGCCTAGCCGGGACTAGCGGGCCTATTGCCAAAAACATTCAGTACTTC. Encoded protein: CASSLAGTSGPIAKNIQYF.

The chain uses TRBV11-3 and TRBJ2-3; D might be TRBD1 (5 bases). The CDR3 loop spans 14 amino acids. CDR1 and CDR2 from the germline V gene are SGHNT and YENEEA. Trimming shortened V by 5 bases and J by 4 bases, and 13 bases separated the two germline ends. CDR3 sequence (DNA): TGTGCCAGCAGCCACGACAGCTCCCCAGATACGCAGTATTTT. Translating it yields CASSHDSSPDTQYF.

The chain uses TRBV19 and TRBJ2-3; D is possibly TRBD1 (6 bases). The CDR3 length is 13 residues. Germline CDR1 and CDR2: LNHDA and SQIVND (reference sequence). V lost 6 bases and J lost 6, with 13 bases in between. Here the CDR3 reads CASRVSQGDTQYF. The DNA for the CDR3 is TGTGCCAGTAGGGTCTCACAGGGTGATACGCAGTATTTT.

Worth noting for this clone: One end of the junction is discordant with germline, which a read error may explain. The rearrangement joins TRBV6-1 to TRBJ1-1; no reliable D call. This CDR3 contains 11 residues. Germline V CDR1 and CDR2: MNHNS, SASEGT. The CDR3 region has the DNA TGTGCCAGCAGTGACAGGTATCACCCCCGGTTT. Its translation: CASSDRYHPRF.

This CDR3 is CASSPKPGQGERGYTF. The CDR3 DNA is TGTGCCAGCAGCCCTAAACCGGGACAGGGCGAGAGGGGCTACACCTTC. This chain connects TRBV5-6 to TRBJ1-2; 9 bases fit TRBD1. Germline V gene lookup returns CDR1 SGHDT and CDR2 YYEEEE. CDR3 length: 16 residues. J was trimmed by 8 bases and V by 4 bases; bases with no gene match: 15.

The chain carries TRBV19 and TRBJ2-1; 10 bases match TRBD2. The CDR3 contains 15 residues. The V gene's germline CDR1 is LNHDA and CDR2 SQIVND (reference sequence). With 5 bases clipped from V and 8 bases from J, the junction kept 9 bases outside the gene matches. The CDR3 DNA sequence: TGTGCCAGTAGTGTCTCTAGCGGGAGCGTCTATGAGCAGTTCTTC. It codes for CASSVSSGSVYEQFF.

This chain links TRBV3-1 (or the pseudogene TRBV3-2) with TRBJ1-1; tentative D call: TRBD1 (5 bases). V lost 4 bases, J lost 0 bases, and 12 bases lay in between. The CDR3 totals 15 residues. Germline lookup yields CDR1 LGHDT and CDR2 YNNKEL (reference sequence). The CDR3 loop reads CASSPRVGVNTEAFF. Written as DNA, the CDR3 is TGTGCCAGCAGCCCCAGGGTAGGGGTGAACACTGAAGCTTTCTTT.

V gene TRBV15 combines with J gene TRBJ1-2; D not certain. CDR1 LNHNV and CDR2 YYDKDF come from the germline V gene (reference sequence). Trimming left V 10 bases short and J 0 bases short, with 12 bases between. The CDR3 consists of 13 residues. Here the CDR3 reads CAIGNGANYGYTF. The DNA of the CDR3 is TGTGCCATCGGGAACGGAGCTAACTATGGCTACACCTTC.